The 13 T cell receptor beta chains below all came from one sample that was sequenced in a study of cytomegalovirus exposure and HLA in healthy donors. The PCR employed 60 Vbeta primers together with 13 Jbeta primers. Profiling relied on immunoSEQ multiplex PCR, and the TCRdb table lists in-frame clones only, not all of them. The table lists roughly 150,000 clones, roughly 74% of them singletons, with approximately 10% in the top ten. The source material was PBMCs. The receptors shown here come from a man younger than 30 in good health and CMV-seropositive.

Only one count was recorded for this clone. This chain uses TRBV29-1 with TRBJ2-3; 8 bases agree with TRBD1. Germline-derived CDR1 and CDR2 are SQVTM and ANQGSEA. The CDR3 extends over 15 amino acids. J gave up 4 bases and V 3 bases, and 9 bases lay outside the gene matches. DNA of the CDR3: TGCAGCGTTGACCTCAGGGGGCCGGCGGCAGATACGCAGTATTTT. Translated: CSVDLRGPAADTQYF.

The rearrangement links TRBV9 to TRBJ1-1; no firm D call. The germline CDR1 and CDR2 sequences are SGDLS and YYNGEE. The CDR3 covers 14 residues. V was cut by 3 bases and J by 1 base, with 10 bases left in between. The CDR3 here is CASSALTENTEAFF. CDR3 nucleotide sequence: TGTGCCAGCAGCGCCCTAACTGAGAACACTGAAGCTTTCTTT.

V usage is TRBV9 and J usage is TRBJ2-3; TRBD1 agrees at 8 bases. The CDR3 covers 13 residues. The ends lost 3 bases at V and 6 bases at J; junction bases unmatched: 3. Germline CDR1 SGDLS, CDR2 YYNGEE. CDR3 sequence: CASSGRQGDTQYF. The CDR3 nucleotides read TGTGCCAGCAGCGGGCGACAGGGGGATACGCAGTATTTT.

A few counts support this clone. This chain uses TRBV30 with TRBJ2-3, with D perhaps TRBD1 (6 bases). The germline CDR1 and CDR2 sequences are GTSNPN and SVGIG (reference sequence). This CDR3 is built from 12 residues. Between the trimmed V and J ends, which lost 2 bases and 10 bases, there was a span of 13 bases. The DNA for the CDR3 is TGTGCCTGGAGTACCATCAGGGGTTCGCAGTATTTT. This encodes CAWSTIRGSQYF.

The chain couples TRBV6-6 to TRBJ2-5, with unresolved D. Germline assignment: CDR1 MNHNY and CDR2 SVGAGI (reference sequence). There are 15 residues in the CDR3. The V end was cut by 0 bases, the J end by 4 bases, with 12 bases between. The CDR3 DNA reads as TGTGCCAGCAGTTACTCGATCTGGCGGATAGAGACCCAGTACTTC. Translation: CASSYSIWRIETQYF.

The chain is built from TRBV19 and TRBJ2-3, with 10 bases aligning to TRBD2. V lost 7 bases and J lost 6; bases outside the gene matches: 10. The CDR3 totals 15 residues. Germline V gene lookup returns CDR1 LNHDA and CDR2 SQIVND (reference sequence). The CDR3 DNA sequence: TGTGCCAGTAACGAGGGTAGCGGGAGGTCTGATACGCAGTATTTT. Translation gives CASNEGSGRSDTQYF.

V is TRBV19 and J is TRBJ1-2; D call uncertain. Germline lookup yields CDR1 LNHDA and CDR2 SQIVND (reference sequence). The CDR3 extends over 15 amino acids. Trimming cost V 7 bases and J 2 bases, with 17 bases left between them. CDR3 sequence reads: CASKEGGVANYGYTF. As DNA, the CDR3 is TGTGCCAGTAAGGAAGGAGGAGTGGCAAACTATGGCTACACCTTC.

The chain uses TRBV29-1 and TRBJ1-5, with D perhaps matching TRBD1 (5 bases). V dropped 2 bases and J dropped 6 bases, with 23 bases sitting between them. Germline assignment: CDR1 SQVTM and CDR2 ANQGSEA. This CDR3 comprises 17 residues. CDR3: CSVEWRGLRRVFQPQHF. As DNA, the CDR3 is TGCAGCGTTGAATGGCGGGGGTTAAGGCGAGTGTTTCAGCCCCAGCATTTT.

This clone showed up just a few times. The chain is built from TRBV27 and TRBJ2-2; D not resolved. CDR3 length: 14 residues. Germline values: CDR1 MNHEY, CDR2 SMNVEV (reference sequence). V gave up 5 bases and J gave up 0 bases, with 7 bases separating them. The CDR3 DNA reads TGTGCCAGCAGTGGAGCCGCGAACACCGGGGAGCTGTTTTTT. Residues: CASSGAANTGELFF.

The chain recombines TRBV6-6 with TRBJ2-5, with D possibly TRBD1 on 6 matching bases. Germline V gives CDR1 MNHNY, CDR2 SVGAGI (reference sequence). Trimming removed 5 bases at V and 0 bases at J, with 10 bases between. The CDR3 consists of 14 residues. The CDR3 bases are TGTGCCAGCAGTGCCGGGACAAACCAAGAGACCCAGTACTTC. Its translation: CASSAGTNQETQYF.

The V gene is TRBV28, the J gene TRBJ2-6, with 10 bases lining up with TRBD2. The germline gives CDR1 MDHEN, CDR2 SYDVKM. J was trimmed by 0 bases and V by 5 bases; bases with no gene match: 10. This CDR3 contains 19 residues. The CDR3 DNA is TGTGCCAGCAGTGACCCGACTAGCGGGTTCCGCTCTGGGGCCAACGTCCTGACTTTC. Residues: CASSDPTSGFRSGANVLTF.

The rearrangement links TRBV27 to TRBJ2-5; 10 bases align to TRBD1. Germline V gives CDR1 MNHEY, CDR2 SMNVEV (reference sequence). The V and J ends lost 5 bases and 5 bases, in that order; junction bases with no gene match: 11. This CDR3 contains 16 residues. This CDR3 reads CASSLRGTGAGETQYF. The CDR3 DNA reads as TGTGCCAGCAGTCTTCGCGGGACAGGGGCCGGGGAGACCCAGTACTTC.

The chain has TRBV15 and TRBJ1-1; a possible D gene is TRBD1 (5 bases). The CDR3 is 15 amino acids. V shed 0 bases and J shed 10 bases, with 18 bases lying between them. The V gene's germline CDR1 is LNHNV and CDR2 YYDKDF (reference sequence). As DNA, the CDR3 is TGTGCCACCAGCAGAGATCTCGAGCGCGGGGGAGTAGCTTTCTTT. Amino acids: CATSRDLERGGVAFF.